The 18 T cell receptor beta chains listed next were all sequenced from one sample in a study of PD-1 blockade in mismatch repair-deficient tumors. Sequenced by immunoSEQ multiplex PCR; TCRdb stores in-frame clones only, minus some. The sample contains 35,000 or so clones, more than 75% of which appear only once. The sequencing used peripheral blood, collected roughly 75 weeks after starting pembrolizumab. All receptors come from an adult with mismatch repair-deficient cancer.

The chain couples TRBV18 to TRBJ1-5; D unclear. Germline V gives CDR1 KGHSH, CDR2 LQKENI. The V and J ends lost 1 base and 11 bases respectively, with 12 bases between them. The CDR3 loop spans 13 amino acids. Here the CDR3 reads CASSPQGGRAQHF. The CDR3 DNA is TGTGCCAGCTCACCACAGGGTGGTAGGGCCCAGCATTTT.

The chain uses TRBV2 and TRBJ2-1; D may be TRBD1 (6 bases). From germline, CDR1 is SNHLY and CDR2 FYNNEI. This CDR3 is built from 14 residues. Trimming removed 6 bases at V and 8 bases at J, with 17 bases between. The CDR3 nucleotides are TGTGCCAGCAGACAGGGTGAAATCGTCGATGAGCAGTTCTTC. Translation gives CASRQGEIVDEQFF.

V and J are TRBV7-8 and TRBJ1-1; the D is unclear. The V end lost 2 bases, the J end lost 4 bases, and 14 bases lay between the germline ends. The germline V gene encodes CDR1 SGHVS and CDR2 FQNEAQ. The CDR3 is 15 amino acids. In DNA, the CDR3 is TGTGCCAGCAGCTTATACCAGGTAAGGGCCACTGAAGCTTTCTTT. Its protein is CASSLYQVRATEAFF.

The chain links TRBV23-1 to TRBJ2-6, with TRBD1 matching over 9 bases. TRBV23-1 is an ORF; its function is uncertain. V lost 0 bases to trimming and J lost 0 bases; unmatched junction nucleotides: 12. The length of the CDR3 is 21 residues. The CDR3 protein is CASSQSTTGGTLVSGANVLTF. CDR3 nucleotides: TGCGCCAGCAGTCAATCGACGACAGGGGGTACGTTAGTCTCTGGGGCCAACGTCCTGACTTTC.

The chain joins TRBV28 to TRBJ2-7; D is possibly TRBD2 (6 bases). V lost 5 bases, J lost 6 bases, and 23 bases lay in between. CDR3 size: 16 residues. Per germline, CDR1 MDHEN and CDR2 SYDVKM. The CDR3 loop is CASSPRRVTKGSEQYF. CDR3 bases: TGTGCCAGCAGTCCCCGGAGGGTCACCAAAGGGAGCGAGCAGTACTTC.

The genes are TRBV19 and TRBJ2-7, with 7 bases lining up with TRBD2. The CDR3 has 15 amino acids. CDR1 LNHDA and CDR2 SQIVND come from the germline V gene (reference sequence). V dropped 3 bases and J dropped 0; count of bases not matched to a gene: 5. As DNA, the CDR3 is TGTGCCAGTAGTATCCCGGCTAGCGGCTCCTACGAGCAGTACTTC. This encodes CASSIPASGSYEQYF.

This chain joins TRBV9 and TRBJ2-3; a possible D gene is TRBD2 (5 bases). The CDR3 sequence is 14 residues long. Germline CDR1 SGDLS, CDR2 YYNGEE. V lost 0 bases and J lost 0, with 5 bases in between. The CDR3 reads CASSVGGSTDTQYF. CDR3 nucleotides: TGTGCCAGCAGCGTAGGCGGGAGCACAGATACGCAGTATTTT.

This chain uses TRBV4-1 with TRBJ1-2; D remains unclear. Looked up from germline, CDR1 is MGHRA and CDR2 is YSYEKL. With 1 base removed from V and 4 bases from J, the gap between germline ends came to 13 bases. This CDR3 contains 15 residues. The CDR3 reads CASSQVSDGVYGYTF. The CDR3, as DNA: TGCGCCAGCAGCCAAGTGTCGGACGGAGTCTATGGCTACACCTTC.

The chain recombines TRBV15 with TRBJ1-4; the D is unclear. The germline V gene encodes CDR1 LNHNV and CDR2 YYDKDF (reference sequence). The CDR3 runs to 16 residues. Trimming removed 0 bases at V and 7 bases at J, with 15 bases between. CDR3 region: CATSRDYGVGGEKLFF. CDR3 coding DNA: TGTGCCACCAGCAGAGATTACGGGGTCGGCGGTGAAAAACTGTTTTTT.

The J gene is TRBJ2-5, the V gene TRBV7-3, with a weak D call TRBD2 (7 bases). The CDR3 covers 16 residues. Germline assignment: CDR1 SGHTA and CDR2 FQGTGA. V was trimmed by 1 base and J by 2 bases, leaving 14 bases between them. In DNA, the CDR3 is TGTGCCAGCAGCTTAAGACCCAGCGGGACACAAGAGACCCAGTACTTC. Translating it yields CASSLRPSGTQETQYF. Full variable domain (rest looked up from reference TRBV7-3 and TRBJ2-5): GAGVSQTPSNKVTEKGKYVELRCDPISGHTALYWYRQSLGQGPEFLIYFQGTGAADDSGLPNDRFFAVRPEGSVSTLKIQRTERGDSAVYLCASSLRPSGTQETQYFGPGTRLLVL.

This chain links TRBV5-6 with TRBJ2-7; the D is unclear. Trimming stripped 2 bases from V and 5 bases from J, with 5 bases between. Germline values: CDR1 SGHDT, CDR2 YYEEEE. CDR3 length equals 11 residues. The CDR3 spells CASSFRDEQYF. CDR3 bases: TGTGCCAGCAGCTTCCGGGACGAGCAGTACTTC.

CDR3 nucleotide sequence: TGTGCCAGCAGCCAATTAGCGTGGAGCTCCTACAATGAGCAGTTCTTC. It encodes CASSQLAWSSYNEQFF. This chain joins TRBV5-6 and TRBJ2-1; weak D call: TRBD2 (5 bases). Trimming removed 4 bases from V and 0 bases from J, with 14 bases in between. This CDR3 region has 16 residues. The V gene's germline CDR1 is SGHDT and CDR2 YYEEEE.

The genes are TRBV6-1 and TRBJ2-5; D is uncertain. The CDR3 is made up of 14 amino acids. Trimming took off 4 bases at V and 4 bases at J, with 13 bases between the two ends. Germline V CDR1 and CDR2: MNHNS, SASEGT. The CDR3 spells CASSGASWGETQYF. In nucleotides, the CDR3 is TGTGCCAGCAGTGGTGCCAGCTGGGGAGAGACCCAGTACTTC.

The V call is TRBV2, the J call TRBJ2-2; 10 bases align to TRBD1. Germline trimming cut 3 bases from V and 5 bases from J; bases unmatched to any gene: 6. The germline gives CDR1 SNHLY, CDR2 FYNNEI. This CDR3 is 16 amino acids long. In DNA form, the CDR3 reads TGTGCCAGCAGTGAGAGGGGACAGGGGAGGACCGGGGAGCTGTTTTTT. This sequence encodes CASSERGQGRTGELFF. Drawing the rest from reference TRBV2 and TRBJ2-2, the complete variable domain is EPEVTQTPSHQVTQMGQEVILRCVPISNHLYFYWYRQILGQKVEFLVSFYNNEISEKSEIFDDQFSVERPDGSNFTLKIRSTKLEDSAMYFCASSERGQGRTGELFFGEGSRLTVL.

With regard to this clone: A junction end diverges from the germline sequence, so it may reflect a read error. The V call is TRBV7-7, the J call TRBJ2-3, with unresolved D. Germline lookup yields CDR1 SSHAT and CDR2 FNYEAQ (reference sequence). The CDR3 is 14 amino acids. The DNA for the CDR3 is TGTGCTAGCAGCTTAAGGTCTCCGACAGATACGCAGTATTTT. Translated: CASSLRSPTDTQYF.

CDR3 DNA sequence: TGTGCCAGCAGCAACCCCGGGACGGGGGTTGGCTACACCTTC. Its protein is CASSNPGTGVGYTF. J is TRBJ1-2 and V is TRBV9; TRBD1 might be the D (5 bases). V was cut by 4 bases and J by 7 bases, with 17 bases left in between. The CDR3 loop spans 14 amino acids. The V gene's germline CDR1 is SGDLS and CDR2 YYNGEE. The full variable domain, completed using reference TRBV9 and TRBJ1-2, is DSGVTQTPKHLITATGQRVTLRCSPRSGDLSVYWYQQSLDQGLQFLIQYYNGEERAKGNILERFSAQQFPDLHSELNLSSLELGDSALYFCASSNPGTGVGYTFGSGTRLTVV.

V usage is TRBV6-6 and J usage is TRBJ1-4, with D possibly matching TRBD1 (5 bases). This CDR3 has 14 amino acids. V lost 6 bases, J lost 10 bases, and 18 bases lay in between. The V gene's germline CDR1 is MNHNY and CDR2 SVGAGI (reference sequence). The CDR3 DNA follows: TGTGCCAGCAGCCGGGCGCCGACAGATGGAAAACTGTTTTTT. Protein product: CASSRAPTDGKLFF.

The DNA of the CDR3 is TGTGCCAGCAGTGACGGGACAGGGGTTGGCAATCAGCCCCAGCATTTT. Protein product: CASSDGTGVGNQPQHF. The V gene is TRBV6-1, the J gene TRBJ1-5; 10 bases fit TRBD1. The CDR3 has 16 residues. After removal of 3 bases from V and 2 bases from J, the junction contained 4 bases not matched to a gene. Germline V lookup: CDR1 MNHNS, CDR2 SASEGT.